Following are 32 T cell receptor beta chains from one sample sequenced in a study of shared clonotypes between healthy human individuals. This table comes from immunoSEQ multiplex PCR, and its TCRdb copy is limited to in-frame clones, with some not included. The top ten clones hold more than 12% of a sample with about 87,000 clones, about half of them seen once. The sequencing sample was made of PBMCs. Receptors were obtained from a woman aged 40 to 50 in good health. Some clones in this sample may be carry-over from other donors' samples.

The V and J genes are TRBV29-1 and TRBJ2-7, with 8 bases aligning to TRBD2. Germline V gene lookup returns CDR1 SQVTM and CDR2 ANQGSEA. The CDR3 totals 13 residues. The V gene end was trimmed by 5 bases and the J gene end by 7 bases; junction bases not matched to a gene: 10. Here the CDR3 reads CSVKRELIEEQYF. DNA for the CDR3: TGCAGCGTTAAGCGGGAGCTTATAGAAGAGCAGTACTTC.

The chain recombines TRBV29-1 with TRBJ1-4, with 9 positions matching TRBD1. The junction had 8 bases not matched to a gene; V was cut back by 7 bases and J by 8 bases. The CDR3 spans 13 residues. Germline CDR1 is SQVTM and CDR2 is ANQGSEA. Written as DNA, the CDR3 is TGCAGCGCTTCACAGGGGGCAACGGAAAAACTGTTTTTT. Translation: CSASQGATEKLFF. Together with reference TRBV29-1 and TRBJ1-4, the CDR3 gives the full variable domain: SAVISQKPSRDICQRGTSLTIQCQVDSQVTMMFWYRQQPGQSLTLIATANQGSEATYESGFVIDKFPISRPNLTFSTLTVSNMSPEDSSIYLCSASQGATEKLFFGSGTQLSVL.

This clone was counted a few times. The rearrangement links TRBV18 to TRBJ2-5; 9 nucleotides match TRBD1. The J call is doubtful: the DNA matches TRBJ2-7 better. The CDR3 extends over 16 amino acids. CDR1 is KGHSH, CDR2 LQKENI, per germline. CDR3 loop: CASSLGTGRLGYEQYF. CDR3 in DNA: TGTGCCAGCTCACTCGGGACAGGGAGGTTGGGATACGAGCAGTACTTC.

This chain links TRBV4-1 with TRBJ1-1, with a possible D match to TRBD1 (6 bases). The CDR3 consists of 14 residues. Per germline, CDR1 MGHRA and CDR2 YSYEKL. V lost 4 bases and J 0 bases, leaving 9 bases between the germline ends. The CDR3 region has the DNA TGCGCCAGCAGCCTATCAGGGGTGAACACTGAAGCTTTCTTT. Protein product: CASSLSGVNTEAFF.

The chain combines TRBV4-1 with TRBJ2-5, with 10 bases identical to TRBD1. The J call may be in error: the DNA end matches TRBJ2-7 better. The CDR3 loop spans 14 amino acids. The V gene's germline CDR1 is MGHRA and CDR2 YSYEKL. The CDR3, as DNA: TGCGCCAGCAGCCCGACAGGGGGCAATTACGAGCAGTACTTC. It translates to CASSPTGGNYEQYF.

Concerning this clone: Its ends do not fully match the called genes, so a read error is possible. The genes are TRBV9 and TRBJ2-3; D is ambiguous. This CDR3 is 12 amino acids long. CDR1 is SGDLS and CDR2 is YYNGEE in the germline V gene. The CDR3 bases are TGTGCCGGCAGCCAAGTCACAGATACGCAGTATTTT. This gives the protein CAGSQVTDTQYF. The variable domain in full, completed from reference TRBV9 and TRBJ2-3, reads DSGVTQTPKHLITATGQRVTLRCSPRSGDLSVYWYQQSLDQGLQFLIQYYNGEERAKGNILERFSAQQFPDLHSELNLSSLELGDSALYFCAGSQVTDTQYFGPGTRLTVL.

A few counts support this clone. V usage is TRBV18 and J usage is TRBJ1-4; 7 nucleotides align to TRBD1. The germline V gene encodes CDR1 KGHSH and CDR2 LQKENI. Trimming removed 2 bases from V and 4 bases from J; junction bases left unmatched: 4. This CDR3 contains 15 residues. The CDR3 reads CASSPFGTDNEKLFF. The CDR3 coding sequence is TGTGCCAGCTCACCATTCGGGACAGATAATGAAAAACTGTTTTTT.

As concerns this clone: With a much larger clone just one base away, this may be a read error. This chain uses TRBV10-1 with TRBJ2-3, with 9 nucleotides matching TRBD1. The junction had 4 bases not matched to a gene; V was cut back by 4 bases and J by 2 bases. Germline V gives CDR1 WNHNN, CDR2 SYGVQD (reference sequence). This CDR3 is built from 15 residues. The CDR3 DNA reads TGCGCCAGCAGTGGGGGACAGGGATACACAGATACGCAGTATTTT. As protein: CASSGGQGYTDTQYF.

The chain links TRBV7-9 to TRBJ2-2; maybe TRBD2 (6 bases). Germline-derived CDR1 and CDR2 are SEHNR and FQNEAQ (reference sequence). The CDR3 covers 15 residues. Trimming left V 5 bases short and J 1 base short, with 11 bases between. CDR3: CASSERLGNTGELFF. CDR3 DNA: TGTGCCAGCAGCGAGAGACTAGGGAACACCGGGGAGCTGTTTTTT.

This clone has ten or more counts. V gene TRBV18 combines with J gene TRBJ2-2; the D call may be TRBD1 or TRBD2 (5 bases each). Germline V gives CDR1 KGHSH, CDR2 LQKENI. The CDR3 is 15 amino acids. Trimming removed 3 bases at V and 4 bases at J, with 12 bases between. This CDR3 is CASSPDMGTTGELFF. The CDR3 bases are TGTGCCAGCTCACCGGATATGGGGACCACCGGGGAGCTGTTTTTT.

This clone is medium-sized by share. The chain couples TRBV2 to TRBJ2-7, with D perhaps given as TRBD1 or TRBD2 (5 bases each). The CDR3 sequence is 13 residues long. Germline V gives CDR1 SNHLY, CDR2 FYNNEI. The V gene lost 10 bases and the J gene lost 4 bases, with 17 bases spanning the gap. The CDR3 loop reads CATFGTPEYEQYF. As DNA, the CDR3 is TGTGCCACGTTCGGGACGCCAGAGTACGAGCAGTACTTC.

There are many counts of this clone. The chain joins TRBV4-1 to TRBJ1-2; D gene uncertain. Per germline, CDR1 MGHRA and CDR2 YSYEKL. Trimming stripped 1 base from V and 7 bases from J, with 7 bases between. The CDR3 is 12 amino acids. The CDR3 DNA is TGCGCCAGCAGCCAAGGGTCCCTTGGCTACACCTTC. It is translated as CASSQGSLGYTF.

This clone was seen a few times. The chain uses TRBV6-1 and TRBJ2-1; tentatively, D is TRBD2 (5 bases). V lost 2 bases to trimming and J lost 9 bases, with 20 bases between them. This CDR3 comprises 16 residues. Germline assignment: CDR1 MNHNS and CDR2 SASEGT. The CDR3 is CASSEWVTPDWGEQFF. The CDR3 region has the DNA TGTGCCAGCAGTGAATGGGTCACTCCGGACTGGGGTGAGCAGTTCTTC.

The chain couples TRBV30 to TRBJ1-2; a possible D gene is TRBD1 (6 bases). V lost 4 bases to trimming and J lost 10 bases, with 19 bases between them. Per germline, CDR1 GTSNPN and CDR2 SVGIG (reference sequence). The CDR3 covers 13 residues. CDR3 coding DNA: TGTGCCTGGAAAATTATAGCAGGGGAGAACTACACCTTC. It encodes CAWKIIAGENYTF. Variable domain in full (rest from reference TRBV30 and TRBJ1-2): SQTIHQWPATLVQPVGSPLSLECTVEGTSNPNLYWYRQAAGRGLQLLFYSVGIGQISSEVPQNLSASRPQDRQFILSSKKLLLSDSGFYLCAWKIIAGENYTFGSGTRLTVV.

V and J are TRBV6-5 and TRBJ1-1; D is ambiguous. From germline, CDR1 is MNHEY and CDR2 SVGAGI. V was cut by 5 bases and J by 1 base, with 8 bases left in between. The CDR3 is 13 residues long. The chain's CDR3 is CASSPKENTEAFF. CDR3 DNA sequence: TGTGCCAGCAGTCCCAAGGAGAACACTGAAGCTTTCTTT.

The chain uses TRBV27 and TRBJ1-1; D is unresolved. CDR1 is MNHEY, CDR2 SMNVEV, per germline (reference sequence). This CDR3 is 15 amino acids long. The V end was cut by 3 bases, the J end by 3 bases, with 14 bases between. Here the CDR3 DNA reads TGTGCCAGCAGTTTTTGGCCGCCCAAGTACACTGAAGCTTTCTTT. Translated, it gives CASSFWPPKYTEAFF.

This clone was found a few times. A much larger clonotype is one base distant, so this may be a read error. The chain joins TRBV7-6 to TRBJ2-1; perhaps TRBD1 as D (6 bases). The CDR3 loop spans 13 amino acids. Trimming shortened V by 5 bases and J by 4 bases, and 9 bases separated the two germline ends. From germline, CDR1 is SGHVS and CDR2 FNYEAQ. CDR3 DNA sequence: TGTGCCAGCAGCGTCGGGACATACAATGAGCAGTTCTTC. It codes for CASSVGTYNEQFF.

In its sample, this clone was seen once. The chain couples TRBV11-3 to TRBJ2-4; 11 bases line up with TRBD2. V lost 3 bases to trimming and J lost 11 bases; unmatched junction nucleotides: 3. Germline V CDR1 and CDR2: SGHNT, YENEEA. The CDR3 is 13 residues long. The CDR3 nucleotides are TGTGCCAGCAGCTTGGTAGCGGGAGGGTTTCAGTACTTC. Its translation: CASSLVAGGFQYF.

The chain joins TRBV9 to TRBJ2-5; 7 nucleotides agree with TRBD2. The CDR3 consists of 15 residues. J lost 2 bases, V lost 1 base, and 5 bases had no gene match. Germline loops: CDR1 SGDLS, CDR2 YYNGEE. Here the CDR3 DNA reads TGTGCCAGCAGCGTATACAGCGGGGATCAAGAGACCCAGTACTTC. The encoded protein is CASSVYSGDQETQYF.

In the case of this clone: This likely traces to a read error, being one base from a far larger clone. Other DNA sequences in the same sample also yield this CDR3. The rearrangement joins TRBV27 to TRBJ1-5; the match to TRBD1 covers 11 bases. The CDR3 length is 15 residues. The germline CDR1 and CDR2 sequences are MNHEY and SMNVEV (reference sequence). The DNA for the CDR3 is TGTGCTAGCAGCCGGGGACAGGGGGGCAATCAGCCCCAGCATTTT. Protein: CASSRGQGGNQPQHF.

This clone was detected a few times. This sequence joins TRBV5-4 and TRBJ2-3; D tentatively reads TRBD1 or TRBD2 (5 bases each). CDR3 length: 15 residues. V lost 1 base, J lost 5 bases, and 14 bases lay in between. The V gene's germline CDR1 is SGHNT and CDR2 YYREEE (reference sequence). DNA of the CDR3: TGTGCCAGCAGCTTGTTGGGGGAGCTTGGAGATACGCAGTATTTT. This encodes CASSLLGELGDTQYF. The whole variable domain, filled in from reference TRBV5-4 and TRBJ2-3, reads ETGVTQSPTHLIKTRGQQVTLRCSSQSGHNTVSWYQQALGQGPQFIFQYYREEENGRGNFPPRFSGLQFPNYSSELNVNALELDDSALYLCASSLLGELGDTQYFGPGTRLTVL.

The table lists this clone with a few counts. The CDR3 DNA reads as TGTGCCAGCAGACTAAGGACAGAAATTTCACCCCTCCACTTT. Residues: CASRLRTEISPLHF. This rearrangement joins TRBV6-5 to TRBJ1-6; D is perhaps TRBD1 (6 bases). V dropped 6 bases and J dropped 9 bases, with 15 bases sitting between them. Germline V gene data show CDR1 as MNHEY and CDR2 as SVGAGI. CDR3 length: 14 residues.

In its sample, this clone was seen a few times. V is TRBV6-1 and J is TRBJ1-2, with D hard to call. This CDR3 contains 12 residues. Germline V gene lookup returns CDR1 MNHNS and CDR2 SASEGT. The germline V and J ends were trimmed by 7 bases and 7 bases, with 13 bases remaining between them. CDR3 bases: TGTGCCAGCATGGGGAATGAGGGTGGCTACACCTTC. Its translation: CASMGNEGGYTF.

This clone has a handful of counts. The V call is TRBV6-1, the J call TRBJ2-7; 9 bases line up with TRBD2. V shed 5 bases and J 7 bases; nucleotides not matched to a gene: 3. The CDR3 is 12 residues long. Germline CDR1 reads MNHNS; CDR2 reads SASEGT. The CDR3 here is CASSTLAGEQYF. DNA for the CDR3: TGTGCCAGCAGTACACTAGCGGGTGAGCAGTACTTC.

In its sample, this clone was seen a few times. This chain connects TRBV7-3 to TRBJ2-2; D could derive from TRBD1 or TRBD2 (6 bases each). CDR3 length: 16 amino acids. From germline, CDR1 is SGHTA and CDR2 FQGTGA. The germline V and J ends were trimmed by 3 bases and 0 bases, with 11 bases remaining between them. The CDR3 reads CASSLGGQPNTGELFF. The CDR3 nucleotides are TGTGCCAGCAGCTTGGGGGGCCAACCGAACACCGGGGAGCTGTTTTTT.

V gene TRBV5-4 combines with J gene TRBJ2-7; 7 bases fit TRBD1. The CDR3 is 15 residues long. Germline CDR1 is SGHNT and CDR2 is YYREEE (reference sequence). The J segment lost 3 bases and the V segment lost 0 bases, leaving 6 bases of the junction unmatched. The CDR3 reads CASSLGDRTYYEQYF. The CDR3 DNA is TGTGCCAGCAGCTTGGGGGACAGAACTTACTACGAGCAGTACTTC.

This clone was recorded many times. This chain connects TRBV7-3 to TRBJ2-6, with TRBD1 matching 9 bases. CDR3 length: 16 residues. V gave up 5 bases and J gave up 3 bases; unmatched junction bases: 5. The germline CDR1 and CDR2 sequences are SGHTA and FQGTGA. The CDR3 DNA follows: TGTGCCAGCAGCACCACAGGGGGCTTTGGGGCCAACGTCCTGACTTTC. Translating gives CASSTTGGFGANVLTF.

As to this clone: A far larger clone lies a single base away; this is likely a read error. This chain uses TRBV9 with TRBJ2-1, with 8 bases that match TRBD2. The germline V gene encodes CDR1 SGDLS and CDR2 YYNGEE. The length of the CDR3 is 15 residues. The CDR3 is CACSVSGTRFDEQFF. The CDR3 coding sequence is TGTGCCTGCAGCGTAAGTGGGACTAGATTCGATGAGCAGTTCTTC. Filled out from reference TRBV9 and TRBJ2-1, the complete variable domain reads DSGVTQTPKHLITATGQRVTLRCSPRSGDLSVYWYQQSLDQGLQFLIQYYNGEERAKGNILERFSAQQFPDLHSELNLSSLELGDSALYFCACSVSGTRFDEQFFGPGTRLTVL.

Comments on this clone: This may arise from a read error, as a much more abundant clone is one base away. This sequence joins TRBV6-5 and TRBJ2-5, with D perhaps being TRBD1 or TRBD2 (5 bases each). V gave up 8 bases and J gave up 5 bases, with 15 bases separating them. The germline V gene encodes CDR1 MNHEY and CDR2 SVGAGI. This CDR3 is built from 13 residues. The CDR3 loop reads CASAVGPGETQYF. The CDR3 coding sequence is TGTGCCAGCGCCGTGGGACCCGGGGAGACCCAGTACTTC.

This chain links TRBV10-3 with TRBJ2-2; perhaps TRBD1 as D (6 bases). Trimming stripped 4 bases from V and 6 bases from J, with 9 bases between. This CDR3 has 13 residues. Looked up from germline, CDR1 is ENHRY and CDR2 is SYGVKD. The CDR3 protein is CAISGPGAGELFF. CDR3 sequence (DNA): TGTGCCATCAGTGGACCAGGGGCCGGGGAGCTGTTTTTT.

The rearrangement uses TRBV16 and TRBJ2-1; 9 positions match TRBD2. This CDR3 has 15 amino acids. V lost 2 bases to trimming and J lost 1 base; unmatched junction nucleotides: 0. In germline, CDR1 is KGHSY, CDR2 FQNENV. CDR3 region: CASSQLAGSYNEQFF. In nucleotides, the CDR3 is TGTGCCAGCAGCCAACTAGCGGGATCCTACAATGAGCAGTTCTTC.

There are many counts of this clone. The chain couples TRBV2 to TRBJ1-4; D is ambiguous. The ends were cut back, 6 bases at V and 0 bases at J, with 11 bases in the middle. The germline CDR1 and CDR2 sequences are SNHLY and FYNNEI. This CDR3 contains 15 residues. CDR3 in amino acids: CASSWRGATNEKLFF. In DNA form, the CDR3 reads TGTGCCAGCAGCTGGCGGGGTGCAACTAATGAAAAACTGTTTTTT.